One and the same sample provided the 15 T cell receptor beta chains below, sequenced in a study of blood T cell repertoires in COVID-19. Using immunoSEQ multiplex PCR, the repertoire was profiled, and TCRdb retains in-frame clones only, with some absent. The sample includes around 150,000 clones, roughly 93% seen only once; the top ten take roughly 4.8%. The sequenced sample consisted of peripheral blood. These receptors all come from a woman aged 45-65 years with acute or convalescent COVID-19.

The CDR3 sequence is CASSQDGQGWPQHF. In DNA, the CDR3 is TGTGCCAGCAGCCAAGATGGGCAGGGGTGGCCCCAGCATTTT. V is TRBV3-1 (or the pseudogene TRBV3-2) and J is TRBJ1-5, with TRBD1 as a possible D gene (6 bases). This CDR3 has 14 residues. The V and J ends lost 0 bases and 9 bases respectively, with 12 bases between them. CDR1 and CDR2 (germline): LGHDT, YNNKEL (reference sequence).

This chain connects TRBV3-1 (or the pseudogene TRBV3-2) to TRBJ1-6; D may be TRBD1 (6 bases). Germline CDR1 reads LGHDT; CDR2 reads YNNKEL (reference sequence). The CDR3 covers 16 residues. V lost 1 base, J lost 1 base, and 8 bases lay in between. CDR3 bases: TGTGCCAGCAGCCAAGTGGGGGCGTCCTATAATTCACCCCTCCACTTT. It codes for CASSQVGASYNSPLHF.

This chain uses TRBV25-1 with TRBJ1-6; D uncertain. The V end was cut by 3 bases, the J end by 0 bases, with 3 bases between. The CDR3 loop spans 14 amino acids. CDR1 MGHDK and CDR2 SYGVNS come from the germline V gene. DNA for the CDR3: TGTGCCAGCAGTGACAGCTCCTATAATTCACCCCTCCACTTT. This translates into CASSDSSYNSPLHF.

This chain joins TRBV7-2 and TRBJ1-5, with D possibly TRBD1 on 5 matching bases. CDR3 length: 16 residues. With 0 bases removed from V and 3 bases from J, the gap between germline ends came to 12 bases. Germline V lookup: CDR1 SGHTA, CDR2 FQGNSA. CDR3: CASSLAVRAYNQPQHF. CDR3 coding DNA: TGTGCCAGCAGCTTAGCGGTCAGGGCTTACAATCAGCCCCAGCATTTT.

V and J are TRBV30 and TRBJ2-2; 10 bases fit TRBD2. This CDR3 comprises 16 residues. Unmatched junction bases numbered 8, after V lost 2 bases and J lost 5 bases. CDR1 and CDR2 from the germline V gene are GTSNPN and SVGIG (reference sequence). CDR3 in DNA: TGTGCCTGGAGTCGCGGAGCGGGAGGGCCAACCGGGGAGCTGTTTTTT. Amino acids: CAWSRGAGGPTGELFF.

V usage is TRBV9 and J usage is TRBJ1-2; possible D gene TRBD1, 6 bases. V lost 0 bases to trimming and J lost 2 bases, with 14 bases between them. The CDR3 loop spans 16 amino acids. The germline V gene has CDR1 SGDLS and CDR2 YYNGEE. CDR3 nucleotide sequence: TGTGCCAGCAGCGTAGCCCCGGACAGTGAGAACTATGGCTACACCTTC. Its translation: CASSVAPDSENYGYTF.

This sequence joins TRBV19 and TRBJ1-2; D remains ambiguous. Looked up from germline, CDR1 is LNHDA and CDR2 is SQIVND (reference sequence). V lost 4 bases and J lost 6, with 15 bases in between. CDR3 length: 14 residues. CDR3 DNA: TGTGCCAGTAGTAAACCAGTGAACCGTAATGGCTACACCTTC. It encodes CASSKPVNRNGYTF.

The chain joins TRBV3-1 (or the pseudogene TRBV3-2) to TRBJ1-1; no clear D. Looked up from germline, CDR1 is LGHDT and CDR2 is YNNKEL (reference sequence). The CDR3 is made up of 11 amino acids. V lost 1 base and J 11 bases, leaving 8 bases between the germline ends. CDR3 region: CASSQAHFAFF. The DNA for the CDR3 is TGTGCCAGCAGCCAAGCCCATTTTGCTTTCTTT.

The rearrangement joins TRBV28 to TRBJ1-2; D uncertain. This CDR3 region has 13 residues. The ends were cut back, 2 bases at V and 8 bases at J, with 12 bases in the middle. The germline CDR1 and CDR2 sequences are MDHEN and SYDVKM. The chain's CDR3 is CASSLDPARGYTF. The CDR3 DNA reads TGTGCCAGCAGTTTAGACCCCGCTAGAGGCTACACCTTC.

This chain links TRBV29-1 with TRBJ1-2; a possible D gene is TRBD1 (5 bases). The V and J ends lost 5 bases and 0 bases respectively, with 10 bases between them. CDR1 is SQVTM and CDR2 is ANQGSEA in the germline V gene. The CDR3 has 13 amino acids. The CDR3 region is CSVQGRANYGYTF. The DNA for the CDR3 is TGCAGCGTTCAGGGTCGAGCTAACTATGGCTACACCTTC. Full variable domain (outside the CDR3, taken from reference TRBV29-1 and TRBJ1-2): SAVISQKPSRDICQRGTSLTIQCQVDSQVTMMFWYRQQPGQSLTLIATANQGSEATYESGFVIDKFPISRPNLTFSTLTVSNMSPEDSSIYLCSVQGRANYGYTFGSGTRLTVV.

This rearrangement joins TRBV11-3 to TRBJ2-2, with 7 bases lining up with TRBD1. Germline V gene sequence: CDR1 SGHNT, CDR2 YENEEA. The V segment lost 5 bases and the J segment 0 bases; nucleotides outside the gene matches: 3. The CDR3 runs to 15 residues. The CDR3 reads CASSKGQTNTGELFF. The CDR3 DNA reads as TGTGCCAGCAGCAAGGGACAGACGAACACCGGGGAGCTGTTTTTT. The entire variable domain, with the rest obtained from reference TRBV11-3 and TRBJ2-2, is as follows: EAGVVQSPRYKIIEKKQPVAFWCNPISGHNTLYWYLQNLGQGPELLIRYENEEAVDDSQLPKDRFSAERLKGVDSTLKIQPAELGDSAVYLCASSKGQTNTGELFFGEGSRLTVL.

The chain employs TRBV7-2 and TRBJ2-1; 9 positions match TRBD2. CDR1 and CDR2 (germline): SGHTA, FQGNSA. This CDR3 contains 16 residues. V shed 5 bases, J shed 1 base, and the junction held 6 bases outside the gene matches. CDR3: CASSGSAGGSYNEQFF. CDR3 sequence (DNA): TGTGCCAGCAGCGGCTCAGCGGGAGGTTCCTACAATGAGCAGTTCTTC.

This chain links TRBV7-9 with TRBJ2-2; D perhaps matches TRBD1 (5 bases). This CDR3 region has 14 residues. Trimming shortened V by 5 bases and J by 0 bases, and 7 bases separated the two germline ends. Germline V lookup: CDR1 SEHNR, CDR2 FQNEAQ (reference sequence). CDR3 loop: CASSRQSNTGELFF. The CDR3 region has the DNA TGTGCCAGCAGCCGACAGTCGAACACCGGGGAGCTGTTTTTT.

V usage is TRBV19 and J usage is TRBJ2-3; 9 bases match TRBD2. Trimming took 6 bases from V and 7 from J; bases not matched to a gene: 14. The length of the CDR3 is 16 residues. The V gene's germline CDR1 is LNHDA and CDR2 SQIVND (reference sequence). CDR3 in DNA: TGTGCCAGTAGCGCCCAGACTAGCGGTAGCGCGAATACGCAGTATTTT. It is translated as CASSAQTSGSANTQYF.

The chain is built from TRBV7-2 and TRBJ2-5; TRBD1 agrees at 7 bases. V dropped 5 bases and J dropped 5; count of bases not matched to a gene: 11. The CDR3 consists of 15 residues. Per the germline V gene, CDR1 is SGHTA and CDR2 is FQGNSA. CDR3 in amino acids: CASSPTTGFGETQYF. CDR3 nucleotides: TGTGCCAGCAGCCCTACGACAGGGTTTGGGGAGACCCAGTACTTC. The variable domain in full, with the rest retrieved from reference TRBV7-2 and TRBJ2-5, is GAGVSQSPSNKVTEKGKDVELRCDPISGHTALYWYRQSLGQGLEFLIYFQGNSAPDKSGLPSDRFSAERTGGSVSTLTIQRTQQEDSAVYLCASSPTTGFGETQYFGPGTRLLVL.